This passage covers 5 T cell receptor beta chains from one sample sequenced in a study of cytomegalovirus exposure and HLA in healthy donors. The primer mix had 60 Vbeta and 13 Jbeta primers. TCRdb's table, derived via immunoSEQ multiplex PCR, lists solely in-frame clones and lacks some. Of around 160,000 clones listed, 65% to 85% are singletons. The sequenced sample was PBMCs. These receptors were collected from a woman in her thirties or forties in good health and CMV-seropositive.

The chain joins TRBV11-2 to TRBJ1-1; D remains ambiguous. Germline V CDR1 and CDR2: SGHAT, FQNNGV. The CDR3 runs to 12 residues. V lost 5 bases and J lost 6, with 10 bases in between. The CDR3 is CASSLRVSEAFF. CDR3 DNA sequence: TGTGCCAGCAGCCTACGGGTCTCTGAAGCTTTCTTT.

V gene TRBV19 combines with J gene TRBJ2-7, with D tentatively TRBD2 (5 bases). Trimming shortened V by 2 bases and J by 5 bases, and 7 bases separated the two germline ends. This CDR3 spans 12 amino acids. Germline-derived CDR1 and CDR2 are LNHDA and SQIVND (reference sequence). The CDR3 DNA reads TGTGCCAGTAGTATAACGGGAAACGAGCAGTACTTC. The encoded protein is CASSITGNEQYF.

The chain couples TRBV6-1 to TRBJ1-2, with 10 bases that match TRBD1. CDR1 MNHNS and CDR2 SASEGT come from the germline V gene. The trim removed 6 bases at V and 5 bases at J, leaving 21 bases unmatched. This CDR3 has 19 residues. The CDR3 DNA follows: TGTGCCAGCAGCGAATTTCTACAGAGGGACAGGGGTGGGGGGTATGGCTACACCTTC. Protein: CASSEFLQRDRGGGYGYTF.

The J gene is TRBJ2-5, the V gene TRBV6-6, with TRBD2 matching over 14 bases. Germline V CDR1 and CDR2: MNHNY, SVGAGI (reference sequence). Trimming at V came to 6 bases and at J to 2 bases, leaving 5 bases not matched to a gene. The CDR3 loop spans 16 amino acids. Here the CDR3 DNA reads TGTGCCAGCAGCAAGGGACTAGCGGGGGTTCAAGAGACCCAGTACTTC. As protein: CASSKGLAGVQETQYF.

The chain recombines TRBV30 with TRBJ2-1, with 12 positions matching TRBD2. Germline CDR1 reads GTSNPN; CDR2 reads SVGIG (reference sequence). The V segment lost 0 bases and the J segment 4 bases; nucleotides outside the gene matches: 1. This CDR3 spans 15 amino acids. CDR3 DNA sequence: TGTGCCTGGAGTGTAGGACTAGCGGGGTACAATGAGCAGTTCTTC. Translating it yields CAWSVGLAGYNEQFF.